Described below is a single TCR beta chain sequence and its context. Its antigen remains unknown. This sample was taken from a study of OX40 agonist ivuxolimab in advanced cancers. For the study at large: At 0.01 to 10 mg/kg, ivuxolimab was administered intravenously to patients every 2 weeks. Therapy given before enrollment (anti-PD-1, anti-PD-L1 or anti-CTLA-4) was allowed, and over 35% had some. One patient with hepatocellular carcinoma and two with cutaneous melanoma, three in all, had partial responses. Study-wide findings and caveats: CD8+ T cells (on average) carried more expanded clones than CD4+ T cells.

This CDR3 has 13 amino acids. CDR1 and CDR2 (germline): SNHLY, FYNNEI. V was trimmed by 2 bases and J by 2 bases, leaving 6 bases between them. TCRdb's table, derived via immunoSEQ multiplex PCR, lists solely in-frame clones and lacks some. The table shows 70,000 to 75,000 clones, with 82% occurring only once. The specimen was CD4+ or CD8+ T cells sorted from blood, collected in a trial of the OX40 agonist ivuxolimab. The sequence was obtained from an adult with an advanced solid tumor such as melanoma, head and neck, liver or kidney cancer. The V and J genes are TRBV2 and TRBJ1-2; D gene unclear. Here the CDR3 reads CASSEQQNYGYTF. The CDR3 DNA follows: TGTGCCAGCAGTGAACAACAGAACTATGGCTACACCTTC. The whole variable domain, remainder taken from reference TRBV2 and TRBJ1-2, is EPEVTQTPSHQVTQMGQEVILRCVPISNHLYFYWYRQILGQKVEFLVSFYNNEISEKSEIFDDQFSVERPDGSNFTLKIRSTKLEDSAMYFCASSEQQNYGYTFGSGTRLTVV.